A single sample is the source of the 22 T cell receptor beta chains below, sequenced in a study of T cell responses to AZD1222 COVID-19 vaccine. TCRdb's table, derived via immunoSEQ multiplex PCR, lists solely in-frame clones and lacks some. The sample holds approximately 150,000 clones; roughly 94% are singletons and the top ten take 0.95% to 1.5%. The specimen was peripheral blood, collected on day 0 of AZD1222 vaccination. The receptors stem from an adult in good health.

The rearrangement joins TRBV6-5 to TRBJ2-7; 8 bases line up with TRBD1. In germline, CDR1 is MNHEY, CDR2 SVGAGI. V shed 5 bases and J 4 bases; nucleotides not matched to a gene: 7. The CDR3 totals 14 residues. CDR3 coding DNA: TGTGCCAGCAGTCCGGACAGGGATCGTTACGAGCAGTACGTC. It yields the protein CASSPDRDRYEQYV.

The chain carries TRBV9 and TRBJ2-3; TRBD2 agrees at 7 bases. CDR1 is SGDLS and CDR2 is YYNGEE in the germline V gene. J lost 1 base, V lost 4 bases, and 12 bases had no gene match. The CDR3 has 17 residues. CDR3 sequence: CASSPHLLAAGTDTQYF. The CDR3 DNA reads as TGTGCCAGCAGCCCTCACCTCCTAGCGGCCGGCACAGATACGCAGTATTTT.

This chain joins TRBV27 and TRBJ1-5; D perhaps matches TRBD1 (5 bases). Trimming stripped 5 bases from V and 6 bases from J, with 11 bases between. Germline values: CDR1 MNHEY, CDR2 SMNVEV (reference sequence). The CDR3 loop spans 13 amino acids. CDR3 in amino acids: CASSTGVGQPQHF. In DNA form, the CDR3 reads TGTGCCAGCAGTACGGGGGTCGGTCAGCCCCAGCATTTT.

V gene TRBV12-3 or TRBV12-4 combines with J gene TRBJ1-2, with D uncertain. The V end was cut by 2 bases, the J end by 4 bases, with 8 bases between. The CDR3 has 13 amino acids. The CDR3: CASSLLVGYGYTF. The CDR3 DNA is TGTGCCAGCAGTTTATTGGTGGGCTATGGCTACACCTTC.

The chain is built from TRBV2 and TRBJ1-5; D possibly corresponds to TRBD1 (6 bases). With 4 bases removed from V and 11 bases from J, the gap between germline ends came to 27 bases. This CDR3 contains 17 residues. Germline assignment: CDR1 SNHLY and CDR2 FYNNEI. This CDR3 reads CASSATAGQTTRGTQHF. The CDR3 nucleotides read TGTGCCAGCAGTGCCACGGCGGGACAAACCACTCGTGGAACCCAGCATTTT.

This clone occurred once. The chain's CDR3 is CASSLGLGYGYTF. In DNA, the CDR3 is TGTGCCAGCAGTTTAGGGCTCGGTTATGGCTACACCTTC. The chain uses TRBV12-3 or TRBV12-4 and TRBJ1-2; no firm D call. The CDR3 consists of 13 residues. V was trimmed by 1 base and J by 5 bases, leaving 8 bases between them.

The chain links TRBV5-6 to TRBJ1-5; D is ambiguous. The CDR3 spans 14 residues. Deletions cut 4 bases from V and 3 bases from J, with 11 bases between. Germline V gives CDR1 SGHDT, CDR2 YYEEEE. CDR3 loop: CASSAYRFNQPQHF. The CDR3 nucleotides read TGTGCCAGCAGCGCGTATCGCTTCAATCAGCCCCAGCATTTT.

The V and J genes are TRBV5-1 and TRBJ1-4; D is undetermined. CDR1 and CDR2 from the germline V gene are SGHRS and YFSETQ. Trimming pared 4 bases from V and 8 bases from J, leaving 9 bases between. The CDR3 is 12 residues long. The CDR3 bases are TGCGCCAGCAGCAGGCGAGGGGAAAAACTGTTTTTT. It codes for CASSRRGEKLFF. Full variable domain (rest looked up from reference TRBV5-1 and TRBJ1-4): KAGVTQTPRYLIKTRGQQVTLSCSPISGHRSVSWYQQTPGQGLQFLFEYFSETQRNKGNFPGRFSGRQFSNSRSEMNVSTLELGDSALYLCASSRRGEKLFFGSGTQLSVL.

This clone has just one count. The V gene is TRBV11-3, the J gene TRBJ2-2; D could derive from TRBD1 or TRBD2 (5 bases each). The germline V gene has CDR1 SGHNT and CDR2 YENEEA. V gave up 3 bases and J gave up 4 bases, with 24 bases separating them. CDR3 length equals 19 residues. The CDR3 spells CASSLGKWFGAKSTGELFF. In nucleotides, the CDR3 is TGTGCCAGCAGCTTGGGAAAGTGGTTCGGGGCCAAGTCCACCGGGGAGCTGTTTTTT.

The table lists this clone with a count of one. The chain has TRBV19 and TRBJ1-3, with 7 bases lining up with TRBD1. This CDR3 is 13 amino acids long. The germline V gene encodes CDR1 LNHDA and CDR2 SQIVND (reference sequence). The ends lost 5 bases at V and 4 bases at J; junction bases unmatched: 2. The CDR3 DNA follows: TGTGCCAGTAGTCCAGGGGGAGGAAACACCATATATTTT. Encoded protein: CASSPGGGNTIYF.

The V gene is TRBV6-6, the J gene TRBJ2-2; D perhaps matches TRBD1 (5 bases). V dropped 9 bases and J dropped 0 bases, with 14 bases sitting between them. The CDR3 runs 15 residues. CDR1 and CDR2 (germline): MNHNY, SVGAGI (reference sequence). Here the CDR3 DNA reads TGTGCCAGTTCGTGGACATTCGCGAACACCGGGGAGCTGTTTTTT. It codes for CASSWTFANTGELFF.

The chain recombines TRBV2 with TRBJ2-5; D might be TRBD2 (6 bases). The germline gives CDR1 SNHLY, CDR2 FYNNEI. Deletions cut 0 bases from V and 5 bases from J, with 10 bases between. This CDR3 contains 14 residues. For the CDR3, the DNA is TGTGCCAGCAGTGAAGCCCCCGGAGGGGAGACCCAGTACTTC. Amino acids: CASSEAPGGETQYF.

This clone was seen a handful of times. The genes are TRBV9 and TRBJ2-3, with 16 bases fitting TRBD2. Germline V gene lookup returns CDR1 SGDLS and CDR2 YYNGEE. The CDR3 runs 23 residues. V gave up 3 bases and J gave up 6 bases; unmatched junction bases: 25. CDR3 loop: CASSARGPVGPGLAGGVRDTQYF. The CDR3 coding sequence is TGTGCCAGCAGCGCCCGAGGGCCAGTTGGACCGGGACTAGCGGGAGGGGTCAGGGATACGCAGTATTTT.

This rearrangement joins TRBV5-1 to TRBJ1-3, with D possibly TRBD1 on 6 matching bases. The CDR3 is 15 residues long. The germline CDR1 and CDR2 sequences are SGHRS and YFSETQ. Trimming cost V 2 bases and J 1 base, with 10 bases left between them. CDR3 nucleotide sequence: TGCGCCAGCAGCTTCCAAGGGGGTTCTGGAAACACCATATATTTT. Protein product: CASSFQGGSGNTIYF.

V usage is TRBV5-4 and J usage is TRBJ2-1; TRBD2 agrees at 11 bases. The CDR3 length is 17 residues. V shed 3 bases, J shed 7 bases, and the junction held 12 bases outside the gene matches. The germline gives CDR1 SGHNT, CDR2 YYREEE (reference sequence). CDR3 loop: CASSWAVASGGYNEQFF. The CDR3 bases are TGTGCCAGCAGCTGGGCTGTGGCTAGCGGGGGGTATAATGAGCAGTTCTTC.

The V gene is TRBV5-1, the J gene TRBJ1-1; D remains ambiguous. CDR1 is SGHRS and CDR2 is YFSETQ in the germline V gene. This CDR3 region has 14 residues. The V end was cut by 0 bases, the J end by 5 bases, with 11 bases between. The DNA for the CDR3 is TGCGCCAGCAGCTTGGTTACTCATGGGACTGAAGCTTTCTTT. Residues: CASSLVTHGTEAFF.

The rearrangement uses TRBV19 and TRBJ2-3; D not resolved. With 5 bases removed from V and 5 bases from J, the gap between germline ends came to 17 bases. Germline-derived CDR1 and CDR2 are LNHDA and SQIVND (reference sequence). The CDR3 loop spans 15 amino acids. The CDR3 region is CASSYPTGAGDTQYF. DNA for the CDR3: TGTGCCAGTAGTTACCCGACCGGTGCTGGAGATACGCAGTATTTT.

A single count supports this clone. The J gene is TRBJ1-4, the V gene TRBV7-9, with D perhaps matching TRBD1 (6 bases). V shed 5 bases and J shed 8 bases, with 9 bases lying between them. The CDR3 loop spans 12 amino acids. The V gene's germline CDR1 is SEHNR and CDR2 FQNEAQ (reference sequence). CDR3 loop: CASSPGAEKLFF. In DNA, the CDR3 is TGTGCCAGCAGCCCAGGGGCGGAAAAACTGTTTTTT.

This clone showed up just once. This chain joins TRBV4-3 and TRBJ2-4; weak D call: TRBD1 (5 bases). This CDR3 has 15 residues. The V and J ends lost 4 bases and 6 bases respectively, with 16 bases between them. Germline loops: CDR1 LGHNA, CDR2 YSLEER. Here the CDR3 DNA reads TGCGCCAGCAGCCCAAACACCGGGCAGGGAAACATTCAGTACTTC. Translated: CASSPNTGQGNIQYF.

The gene calls are TRBV6-5 and TRBJ2-4, with 8 nucleotides matching TRBD2. The CDR3 loop spans 16 amino acids. Germline V lookup: CDR1 MNHEY, CDR2 SVGAGI. V lost 4 bases, J lost 3 bases, and 8 bases stayed unmatched. CDR3 sequence: CASSSPSGSGKNIQYF. CDR3 DNA sequence: TGTGCCAGCAGTTCCCCTAGCGGGTCGGGCAAAAACATTCAGTACTTC.

This sequence joins TRBV7-2 and TRBJ2-7; D is undetermined. The CDR3 is made up of 13 amino acids. V lost 5 bases, J lost 3 bases, and 11 bases lay in between. CDR1 SGHTA and CDR2 FQGNSA come from the germline V gene. As DNA, the CDR3 is TGTGCCAGCAGCCTTACGGACGGCTACGAGCAGTACGTC. Translating gives CASSLTDGYEQYV.

The V call is TRBV15, the J call TRBJ2-1, with 8 bases that match TRBD2. There are 13 residues in the CDR3. Unmatched junction bases numbered 7, after V lost 8 bases and J lost 7 bases. Germline V gene lookup returns CDR1 LNHNV and CDR2 YYDKDF (reference sequence). CDR3 bases: TGTGCCACCGAGGCTAGCGGGTTTAATGAGCAGTTCTTC. Amino acid sequence: CATEASGFNEQFF.